This TCR beta chain appears in the sequencing data of a study of blood T cell repertoires in COVID-19. Study background: Samples taken during acute and convalescent COVID-19 were collected in the United States, Italy and Spain. PBMCs, B-cell-depleted T cells, or T cells provided the cDNA or gDNA that made up the material.

The table came from immunoSEQ multiplex PCR; TCRdb's copy has only in-frame clones and leaves some out. The sample holds roughly 50,000 clones; over 90% are singletons and the top ten take less than 4%. This sequence was found in a man aged 50 to 59 with acute or convalescent COVID-19. Sequencing was done on a sample of peripheral blood.

The CDR3 DNA follows: TGTGCCAGCAGCTTGGTGGACCCAGGGGGAAATGAAAAACTGTTTTTT. Translated: CASSLVDPGGNEKLFF. This sequence joins TRBV5-6 and TRBJ1-4, with 7 bases that match TRBD1. Germline assignment: CDR1 SGHDT and CDR2 YYEEEE. The junction had 7 bases not matched to a gene; V was cut back by 0 bases and J by 5 bases. CDR3 size: 16 residues.